The 8 T cell receptor beta chains presented below share a single source sample, sequenced in a study of T cell responses to AZD1222 COVID-19 vaccine. The method was immunoSEQ multiplex PCR; TCRdb's version includes in-frame clones alone and lacks a portion of them. The sample yields under 150,000 clones, approximately 89% seen once. Sequenced material: peripheral blood, taken 28 days after the second AZD1222 dose. Source of these receptors: an adult who received the AZD1222 COVID-19 vaccine.

This clone has a handful of counts. One end of the junction is discordant with germline, which a read error may explain. The V call is TRBV7-9, the J call TRBJ1-2; 8 bases agree with TRBD1. The CDR3 is made up of 14 amino acids. Germline CDR1 reads SEHNR; CDR2 reads FQNEAQ (reference sequence). The CDR3 loop reads CASSLGRDRSLPSF. The CDR3 DNA follows: TGTGCCAGCAGCCTCGGAAGGGACAGGAGCCTTCCTTCCTTC.

The rearrangement uses TRBV11-3 and TRBJ2-3; 7 positions agree with TRBD2. Per the germline V gene, CDR1 is SGHNT and CDR2 is YENEEA. V lost 2 bases to trimming and J lost 1 base; unmatched junction nucleotides: 6. CDR3 length equals 16 residues. The CDR3: CASSLRGGSGTDTQYF. CDR3 sequence (DNA): TGTGCCAGCAGCTTACGGGGAGGGTCCGGCACAGATACGCAGTATTTT.

This clone was detected many times. This rearrangement joins TRBV19 to TRBJ2-4, with D possibly called TRBD1 or TRBD2 (6 bases each). V lost 6 bases and J 7 bases, leaving 10 bases between the germline ends. Germline lookup yields CDR1 LNHDA and CDR2 SQIVND (reference sequence). The CDR3 is 12 amino acids. The CDR3 reads CASSPGANIQYF. CDR3 coding DNA: TGTGCCAGTAGCCCGGGGGCGAACATTCAGTACTTC.

This chain links TRBV4-3 with TRBJ1-4, with D maybe TRBD1 (6 bases). V lost 0 bases to trimming and J lost 0 bases, with 14 bases between them. CDR3 length: 18 residues. From germline, CDR1 is LGHNA and CDR2 YSLEER. The CDR3 region has the DNA TGCGCCAGCAGCCAAGAGATGGCGGGGGCTGCAACTAATGAAAAACTGTTTTTT. Translation gives CASSQEMAGAATNEKLFF.

The V call is TRBV5-8, the J call TRBJ1-6; the D gene is possibly TRBD1 (6 bases). The CDR3 has 15 amino acids. Trimming left V 9 bases short and J 7 bases short, with 20 bases between. Per the germline V gene, CDR1 is SGHTS and CDR2 is YDEGEE. CDR3 nucleotide sequence: TGTGCCACCGCGCTGACGGACAGCAAAAATTCACCCCTCCACTTT. It codes for CATALTDSKNSPLHF.

This rearrangement joins TRBV7-2 to TRBJ1-4; 7 positions match TRBD1. CDR1 and CDR2 (germline): SGHTA, FQGNSA. V was clipped by 0 bases and J by 3 bases; unmatched bases: 10. The CDR3 is made up of 18 amino acids. In DNA, the CDR3 is TGTGCCAGCAGCTTAGCAGGGGGCGCAGGTCTTCCTAATGAAAAACTGTTTTTT. It encodes CASSLAGGAGLPNEKLFF. Using reference TRBV7-2 and TRBJ1-4 for the parts outside the CDR3, the full variable domain is GAGVSQSPSNKVTEKGKDVELRCDPISGHTALYWYRQSLGQGLEFLIYFQGNSAPDKSGLPSDRFSAERTGGSVSTLTIQRTQQEDSAVYLCASSLAGGAGLPNEKLFFGSGTQLSVL.

The chain links TRBV7-2 to TRBJ1-3; tentatively, D is TRBD1 (5 bases). Germline V lookup: CDR1 SGHTA, CDR2 FQGNSA. With 3 bases removed from V and 0 bases from J, the gap between germline ends came to 12 bases. The CDR3 consists of 16 residues. The CDR3 sequence is CASSFAPGFSGNTIYF. CDR3 in DNA: TGTGCCAGCAGCTTTGCTCCAGGGTTCTCTGGAAACACCATATATTTT.

The J gene is TRBJ1-6, the V gene TRBV5-1; 7 bases fit TRBD1. The length of the CDR3 is 15 residues. The V segment lost 0 bases and the J segment 6 bases; nucleotides outside the gene matches: 3. Germline values: CDR1 SGHRS, CDR2 YFSETQ. CDR3 in amino acids: CASSLEGQLNSPLHF. As DNA, the CDR3 is TGCGCCAGCAGCTTGGAGGGACAGCTTAATTCACCCCTCCACTTT.